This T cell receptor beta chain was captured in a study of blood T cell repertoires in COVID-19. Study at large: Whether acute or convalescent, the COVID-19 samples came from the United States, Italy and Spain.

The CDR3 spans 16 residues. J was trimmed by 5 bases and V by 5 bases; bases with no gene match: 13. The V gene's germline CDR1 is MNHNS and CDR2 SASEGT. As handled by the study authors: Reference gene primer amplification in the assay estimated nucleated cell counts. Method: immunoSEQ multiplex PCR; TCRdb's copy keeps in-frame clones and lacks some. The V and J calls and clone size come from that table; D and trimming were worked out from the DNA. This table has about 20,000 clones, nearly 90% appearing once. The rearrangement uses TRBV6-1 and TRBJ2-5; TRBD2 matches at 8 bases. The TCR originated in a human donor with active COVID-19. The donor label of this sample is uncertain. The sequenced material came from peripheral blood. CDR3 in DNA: TGTGCCAGCAGTCAAGGTGTAGGCGGGAGGTGGGAGACCCAGTACTTC. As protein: CASSQGVGGRWETQYF.